This TCR beta chain is drawn from a study of blood T cell repertoires in COVID-19. As for the study in general: PBMCs, B-cell-depleted T cells, or T cells were the source of the cDNA or gDNA that made up the material.

Libraries were prepared by immunoSEQ multiplex PCR; TCRdb keeps only in-frame clonotypes and omits some of them. The data contain about 490,000 clones, over 75% of them singletons. Germline V gene sequence: CDR1 LGHDT, CDR2 YNNKEL (reference sequence). The CDR3 covers 16 residues. V was pared by 1 base and J by 5 bases, with 6 bases of the junction left unmatched. The receptor comes from a human donor in a cohort sampled during active COVID-19. This rearrangement joins TRBV3-1 (or the pseudogene TRBV3-2) to TRBJ2-4; 9 bases are shared with TRBD2. Sample: peripheral blood. CDR3 nucleotide sequence: TGTGCCAGCAGCCAAGTTGGGCCTAGCGGGGAAAACATTCAGTACTTC. It specifies CASSQVGPSGENIQYF.